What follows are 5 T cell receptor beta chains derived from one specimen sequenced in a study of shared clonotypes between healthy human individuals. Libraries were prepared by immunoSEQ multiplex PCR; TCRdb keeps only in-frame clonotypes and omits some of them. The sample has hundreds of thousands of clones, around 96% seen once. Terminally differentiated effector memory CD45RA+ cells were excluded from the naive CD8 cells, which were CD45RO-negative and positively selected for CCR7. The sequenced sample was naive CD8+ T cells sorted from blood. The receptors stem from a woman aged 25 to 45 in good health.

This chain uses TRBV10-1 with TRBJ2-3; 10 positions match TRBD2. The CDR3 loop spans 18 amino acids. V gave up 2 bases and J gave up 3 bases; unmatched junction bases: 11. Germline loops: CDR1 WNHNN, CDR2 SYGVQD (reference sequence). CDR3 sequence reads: CASSEGFGASGSTDTQYF. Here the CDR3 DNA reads TGCGCCAGCAGTGAGGGATTCGGGGCTAGCGGGAGTACAGATACGCAGTATTTT.

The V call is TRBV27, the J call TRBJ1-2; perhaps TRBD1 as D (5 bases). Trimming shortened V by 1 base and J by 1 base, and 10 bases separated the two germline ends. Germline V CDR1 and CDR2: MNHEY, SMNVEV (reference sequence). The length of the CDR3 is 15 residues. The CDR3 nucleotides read TGTGCCAGCAGTTTATTCAGGGTGGTTAACTATGGCTACACCTTC. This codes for CASSLFRVVNYGYTF.

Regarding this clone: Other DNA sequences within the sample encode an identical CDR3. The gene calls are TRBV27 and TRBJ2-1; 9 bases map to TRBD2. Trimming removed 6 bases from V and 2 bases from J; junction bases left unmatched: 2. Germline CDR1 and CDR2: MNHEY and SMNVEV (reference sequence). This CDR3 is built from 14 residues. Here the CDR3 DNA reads TGTGCCAGCAGCTTAGCGGGAGCCTACAATGAGCAGTTCTTC. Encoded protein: CASSLAGAYNEQFF.

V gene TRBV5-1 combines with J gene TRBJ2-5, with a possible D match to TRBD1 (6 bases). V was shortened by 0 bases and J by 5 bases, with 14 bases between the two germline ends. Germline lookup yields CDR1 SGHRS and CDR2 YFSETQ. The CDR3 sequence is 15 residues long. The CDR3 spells CASSLGQASRETQYF. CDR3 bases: TGCGCCAGCAGCTTGGGACAGGCATCAAGGGAGACCCAGTACTTC. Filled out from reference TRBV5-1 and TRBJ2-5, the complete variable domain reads KAGVTQTPRYLIKTRGQQVTLSCSPISGHRSVSWYQQTPGQGLQFLFEYFSETQRNKGNFPGRFSGRQFSNSRSEMNVSTLELGDSALYLCASSLGQASRETQYFGPGTRLLVL.

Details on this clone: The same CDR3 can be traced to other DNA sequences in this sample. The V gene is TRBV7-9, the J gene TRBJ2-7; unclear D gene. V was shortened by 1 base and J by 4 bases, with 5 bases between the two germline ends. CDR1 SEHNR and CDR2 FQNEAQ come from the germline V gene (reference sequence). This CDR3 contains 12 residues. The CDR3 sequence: CASSLGAYEQYF. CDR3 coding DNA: TGTGCCAGCAGCTTAGGGGCATACGAGCAGTACTTC.